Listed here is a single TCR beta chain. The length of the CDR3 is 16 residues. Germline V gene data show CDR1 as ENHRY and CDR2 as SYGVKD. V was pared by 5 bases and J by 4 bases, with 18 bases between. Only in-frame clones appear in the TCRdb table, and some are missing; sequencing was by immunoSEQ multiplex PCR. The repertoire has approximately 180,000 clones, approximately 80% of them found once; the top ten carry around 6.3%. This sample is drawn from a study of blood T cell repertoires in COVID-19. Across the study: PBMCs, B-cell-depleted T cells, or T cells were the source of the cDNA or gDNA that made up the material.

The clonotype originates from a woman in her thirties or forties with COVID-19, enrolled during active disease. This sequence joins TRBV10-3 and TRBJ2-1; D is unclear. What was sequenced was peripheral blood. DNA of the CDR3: TGTGCCATCAGTATCGGGTCTTCCTCCTTATACAATGAGCAGTTCTTC. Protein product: CAISIGSSSLYNEQFF.